The next 5 T cell receptor beta chains were all read from a single sample in a study of blood T cell repertoires in COVID-19. Sequencing was performed with immunoSEQ multiplex PCR; in TCRdb, only in-frame clones are kept and a portion is missing. Here the sample spans about 220,000 clones, 65% to 90% being singletons. The specimen sequenced was peripheral blood. All receptors come from a woman in her sixties or seventies with COVID-19, enrolled during active disease.

The chain uses TRBV4-3 and TRBJ2-3, with 9 bases aligning to TRBD1. Germline trimming cut 2 bases from V and 3 bases from J; bases unmatched to any gene: 3. CDR1 and CDR2 from the germline V gene are LGHNA and YSLEER. The CDR3 extends over 15 amino acids. DNA for the CDR3: TGCGCCAGCAGCCAAACGGGACAGGGAACAGATACGCAGTATTTT. Translation: CASSQTGQGTDTQYF.

The V gene is TRBV18, the J gene TRBJ1-2, with 11 bases aligning to TRBD1. The CDR3 has 15 residues. Germline CDR1 and CDR2: KGHSH and LQKENI. V trimming: 2 bases; J trimming: 7 bases; junction bases outside the gene matches: 6. CDR3 nucleotides: TGTGCCAGCTCACCATCAGGACAGGGGGCGCCTGGCTACACCTTC. This gives the protein CASSPSGQGAPGYTF.

The chain combines TRBV19 with TRBJ1-4; 8 bases agree with TRBD1. V lost 10 bases, J lost 6 bases, and 13 bases stayed unmatched. The V gene's germline CDR1 is LNHDA and CDR2 SQIVND (reference sequence). This CDR3 comprises 15 residues. The CDR3 protein is CATQDGAGGDEKLFF. CDR3 sequence (DNA): TGTGCCACCCAGGACGGGGCAGGGGGCGATGAAAAACTGTTTTTT.

This chain joins TRBV4-3 and TRBJ1-2, with D possibly matching TRBD1 (5 bases). V was cut by 0 bases and J by 7 bases, with 15 bases left in between. The CDR3 sequence is 15 residues long. Germline CDR1 LGHNA, CDR2 YSLEER. Here the CDR3 DNA reads TGCGCCAGCAGCCAAGATCTGGGGGGGGACGGTGGCTACACCTTC. Its protein product is CASSQDLGGDGGYTF.

Only a few counts were recorded for this clone. V and J are TRBV7-9 and TRBJ1-2, with D hard to call. With 4 bases removed from V and 3 bases from J, the gap between germline ends came to 15 bases. The CDR3 is made up of 15 amino acids. Germline V lookup: CDR1 SEHNR, CDR2 FQNEAQ (reference sequence). The CDR3, as DNA: TGTGCCAGCAGCTCCCGGGGTGTTGGGCACTATGGCTACACCTTC. Amino acid sequence: CASSSRGVGHYGYTF.